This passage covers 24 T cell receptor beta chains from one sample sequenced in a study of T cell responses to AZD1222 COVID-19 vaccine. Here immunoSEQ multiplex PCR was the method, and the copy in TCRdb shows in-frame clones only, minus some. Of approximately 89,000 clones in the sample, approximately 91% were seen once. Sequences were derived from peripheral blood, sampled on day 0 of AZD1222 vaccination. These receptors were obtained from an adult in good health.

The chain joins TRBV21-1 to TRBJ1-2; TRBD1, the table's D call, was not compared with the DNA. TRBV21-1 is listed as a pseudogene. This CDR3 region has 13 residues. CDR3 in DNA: TGTGCCAGCGGCAGGGGGCGCCTGGAGGGCTACACCTTC. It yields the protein CASGRGRLEGYTF.

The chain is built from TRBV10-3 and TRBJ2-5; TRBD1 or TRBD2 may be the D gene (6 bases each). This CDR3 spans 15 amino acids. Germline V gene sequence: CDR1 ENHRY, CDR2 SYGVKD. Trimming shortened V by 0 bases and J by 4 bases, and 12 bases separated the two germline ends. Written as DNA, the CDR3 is TGTGCCATCAGTGAGTCGAAGGGGGGCGGAGAGACCCAGTACTTC. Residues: CAISESKGGGETQYF.

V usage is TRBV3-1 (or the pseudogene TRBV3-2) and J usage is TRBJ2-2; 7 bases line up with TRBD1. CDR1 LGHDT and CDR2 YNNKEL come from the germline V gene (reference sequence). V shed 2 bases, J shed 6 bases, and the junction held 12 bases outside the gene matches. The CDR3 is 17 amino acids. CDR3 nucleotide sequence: TGTGCCAGCAGCCAACAACCAACGGGACAGATTGCCGGGGAGCTGTTTTTT. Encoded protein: CASSQQPTGQIAGELFF.

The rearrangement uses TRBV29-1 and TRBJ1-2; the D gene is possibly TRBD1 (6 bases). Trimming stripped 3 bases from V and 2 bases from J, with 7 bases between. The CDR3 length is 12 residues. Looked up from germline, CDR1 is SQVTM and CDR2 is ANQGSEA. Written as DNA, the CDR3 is TGCAGCGTTGATGGACAGAACTATGGCTACACCTTC. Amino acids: CSVDGQNYGYTF.

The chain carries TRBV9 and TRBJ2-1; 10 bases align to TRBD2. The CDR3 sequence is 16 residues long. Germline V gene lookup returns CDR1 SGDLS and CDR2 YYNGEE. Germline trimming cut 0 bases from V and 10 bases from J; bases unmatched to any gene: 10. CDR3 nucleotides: TGTGCCAGCAGCGTAGGTGGAAGCGGGGGGGCTCAGGAGCAGTTCTTC. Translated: CASSVGGSGGAQEQFF.

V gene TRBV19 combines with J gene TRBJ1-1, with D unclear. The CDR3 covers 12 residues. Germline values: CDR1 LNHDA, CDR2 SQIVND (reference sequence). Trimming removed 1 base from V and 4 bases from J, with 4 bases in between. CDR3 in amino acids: CASSIGRTEAFF. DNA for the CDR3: TGTGCCAGTAGTATAGGGCGCACTGAAGCTTTCTTT.

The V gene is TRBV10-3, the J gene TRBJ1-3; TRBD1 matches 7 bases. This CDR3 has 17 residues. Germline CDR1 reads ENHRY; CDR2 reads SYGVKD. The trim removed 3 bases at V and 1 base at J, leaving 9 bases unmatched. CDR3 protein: CAISERQGIRSGNTIYF. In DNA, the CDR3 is TGTGCCATCAGTGAACGACAGGGCATTCGGTCTGGAAACACCATATATTTT.

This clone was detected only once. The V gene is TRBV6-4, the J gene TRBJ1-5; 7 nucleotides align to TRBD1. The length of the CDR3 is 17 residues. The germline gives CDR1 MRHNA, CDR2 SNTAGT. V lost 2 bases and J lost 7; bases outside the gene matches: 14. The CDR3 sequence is CASSDVQGKEVMQPQHF. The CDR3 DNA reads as TGTGCCAGCAGTGACGTACAGGGGAAAGAGGTGATGCAGCCCCAGCATTTT.

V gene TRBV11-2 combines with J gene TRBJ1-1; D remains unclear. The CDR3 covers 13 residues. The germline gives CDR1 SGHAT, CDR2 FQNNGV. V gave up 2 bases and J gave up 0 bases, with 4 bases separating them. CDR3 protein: CASSLKVNTEAFF. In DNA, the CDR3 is TGTGCCAGCAGCTTAAAGGTGAACACTGAAGCTTTCTTT.

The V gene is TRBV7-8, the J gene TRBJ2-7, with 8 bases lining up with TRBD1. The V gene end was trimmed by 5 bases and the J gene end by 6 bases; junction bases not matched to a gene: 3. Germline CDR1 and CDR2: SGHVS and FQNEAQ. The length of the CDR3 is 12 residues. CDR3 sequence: CASSLDRGEQYF. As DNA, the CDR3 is TGTGCCAGCAGCCTCGACAGGGGCGAGCAGTACTTC.

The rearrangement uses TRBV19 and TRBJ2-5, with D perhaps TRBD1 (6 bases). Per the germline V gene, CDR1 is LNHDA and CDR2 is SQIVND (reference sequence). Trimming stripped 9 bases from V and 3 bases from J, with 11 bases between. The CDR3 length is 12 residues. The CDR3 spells CASRGGKETQYF. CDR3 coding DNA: TGTGCCAGCAGGGGTGGTAAAGAGACCCAGTACTTC.

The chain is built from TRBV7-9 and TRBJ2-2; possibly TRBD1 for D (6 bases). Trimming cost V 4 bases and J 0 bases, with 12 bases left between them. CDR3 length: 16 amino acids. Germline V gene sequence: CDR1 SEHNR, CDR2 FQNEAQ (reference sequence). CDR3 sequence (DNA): TGTGCCAGCAGCTCCCAACAGGGCTCGAACACCGGGGAGCTGTTTTTT. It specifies CASSSQQGSNTGELFF.

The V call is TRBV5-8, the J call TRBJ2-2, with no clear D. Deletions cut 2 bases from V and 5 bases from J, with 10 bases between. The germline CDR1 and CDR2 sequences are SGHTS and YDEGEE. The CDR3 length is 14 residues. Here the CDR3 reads CASSFLGGTGELFF. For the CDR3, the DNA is TGTGCCAGCAGCTTTTTAGGTGGGACCGGGGAGCTGTTTTTT. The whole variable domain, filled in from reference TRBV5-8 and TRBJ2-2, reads EAGVTQSPTHLIKTRGQQATLRCSPISGHTSVYWYQQALGLGLQFLLWYDEGEERNRGNFPPRFSGRQFPNYSSELNVNALELEDSALYLCASSFLGGTGELFFGEGSRLTVL.

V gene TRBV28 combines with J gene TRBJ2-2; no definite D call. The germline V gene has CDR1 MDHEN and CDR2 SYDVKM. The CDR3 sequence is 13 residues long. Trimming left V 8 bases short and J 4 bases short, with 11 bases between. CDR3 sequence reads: CASRRLGTGELFF. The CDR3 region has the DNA TGTGCCAGCCGAAGACTGGGCACCGGGGAGCTGTTTTTT.

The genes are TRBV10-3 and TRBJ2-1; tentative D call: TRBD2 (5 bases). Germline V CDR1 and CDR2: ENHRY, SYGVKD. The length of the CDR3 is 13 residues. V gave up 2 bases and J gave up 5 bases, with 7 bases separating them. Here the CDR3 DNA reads TGTGCCATCAGTGAGGCGACTAACAATGAGCAGTTCTTC. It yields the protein CAISEATNNEQFF.

CDR3 DNA: TGTGCCAGCAGCTTAGGAGGGGGGCTTACCTACGAGCAGTACTTC. This encodes CASSLGGGLTYEQYF. The V and J genes are TRBV11-2 and TRBJ2-7; D tentatively fits TRBD1 or TRBD2 (6 bases each). The ends were cut back, 1 base at V and 2 bases at J, with 12 bases in the middle. The germline CDR1 and CDR2 sequences are SGHAT and FQNNGV. This CDR3 is 15 amino acids long. Drawing the rest from reference TRBV11-2 and TRBJ2-7, the complete variable domain is EAGVAQSPRYKIIEKRQSVAFWCNPISGHATLYWYQQILGQGPKLLIQFQNNGVVDDSQLPKDRFSAERLKGVDSTLKIQPAKLEDSAVYLCASSLGGGLTYEQYFGPGTRLTVT.

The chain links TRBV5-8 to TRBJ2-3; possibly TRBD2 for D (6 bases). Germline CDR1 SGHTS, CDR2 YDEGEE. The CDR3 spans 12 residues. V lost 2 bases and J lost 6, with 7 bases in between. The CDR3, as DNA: TGTGCCAGCAGCTTTGGGAGGGATACGCAGTATTTT. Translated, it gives CASSFGRDTQYF.

The CDR3 bases are TGTGCCACTCCACGGGTAGAGGGTAATTCACCCCTCCACTTT. Its protein product is CATPRVEGNSPLHF. The chain is built from TRBV6-5 and TRBJ1-6; D is unresolved. This CDR3 is 14 amino acids long. Per the germline V gene, CDR1 is MNHEY and CDR2 is SVGAGI. V was pared by 10 bases and J by 6 bases, with 16 bases between.

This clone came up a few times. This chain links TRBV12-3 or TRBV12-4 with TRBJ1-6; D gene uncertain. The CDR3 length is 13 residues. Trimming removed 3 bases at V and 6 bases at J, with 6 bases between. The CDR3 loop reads CASSFGVNSPLHF. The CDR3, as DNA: TGTGCCAGCAGTTTCGGGGTTAATTCACCCCTCCACTTT.

The CDR3 nucleotides are TGTGCCAGCAGCCAAGACATGTCTGGGGCCAACGTCCTGACTTTC. This gives the protein CASSQDMSGANVLTF. The chain employs TRBV3-1 (or the pseudogene TRBV3-2) and TRBJ2-6; D is undetermined. The CDR3 contains 15 residues. The germline V and J ends were trimmed by 0 bases and 1 base, with 4 bases remaining between them. Germline V gene lookup returns CDR1 LGHDT and CDR2 YNNKEL (reference sequence).

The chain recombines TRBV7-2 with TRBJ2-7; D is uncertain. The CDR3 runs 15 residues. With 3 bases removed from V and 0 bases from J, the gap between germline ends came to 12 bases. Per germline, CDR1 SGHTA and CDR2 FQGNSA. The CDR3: CASSFSQVSSYEQYF. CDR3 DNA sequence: TGTGCCAGCAGCTTTAGTCAGGTTAGCTCCTACGAGCAGTACTTC.

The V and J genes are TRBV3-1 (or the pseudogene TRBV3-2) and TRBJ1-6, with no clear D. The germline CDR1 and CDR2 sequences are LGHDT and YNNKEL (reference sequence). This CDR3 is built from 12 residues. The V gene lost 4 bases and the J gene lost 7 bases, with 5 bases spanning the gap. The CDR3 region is CASSLKNSPLHF. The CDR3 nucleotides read TGTGCCAGCAGCCTAAAAAATTCACCCCTCCACTTT.

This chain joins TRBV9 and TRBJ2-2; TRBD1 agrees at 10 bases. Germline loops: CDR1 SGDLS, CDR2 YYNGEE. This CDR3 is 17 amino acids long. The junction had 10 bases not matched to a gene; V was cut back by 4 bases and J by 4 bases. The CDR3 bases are TGTGCCAGCAGCCCCCGTATAGGACAGGGGGGCACCGGGGAGCTGTTTTTT. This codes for CASSPRIGQGGTGELFF. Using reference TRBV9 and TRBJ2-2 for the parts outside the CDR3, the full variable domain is DSGVTQTPKHLITATGQRVTLRCSPRSGDLSVYWYQQSLDQGLQFLIQYYNGEERAKGNILERFSAQQFPDLHSELNLSSLELGDSALYFCASSPRIGQGGTGELFFGEGSRLTVL.

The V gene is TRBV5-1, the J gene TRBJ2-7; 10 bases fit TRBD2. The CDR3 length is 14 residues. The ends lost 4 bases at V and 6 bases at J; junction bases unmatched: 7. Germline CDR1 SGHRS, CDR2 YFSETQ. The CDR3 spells CASSPASGGREQYF. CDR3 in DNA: TGCGCCAGCAGCCCCGCTAGCGGGGGACGCGAGCAGTACTTC.